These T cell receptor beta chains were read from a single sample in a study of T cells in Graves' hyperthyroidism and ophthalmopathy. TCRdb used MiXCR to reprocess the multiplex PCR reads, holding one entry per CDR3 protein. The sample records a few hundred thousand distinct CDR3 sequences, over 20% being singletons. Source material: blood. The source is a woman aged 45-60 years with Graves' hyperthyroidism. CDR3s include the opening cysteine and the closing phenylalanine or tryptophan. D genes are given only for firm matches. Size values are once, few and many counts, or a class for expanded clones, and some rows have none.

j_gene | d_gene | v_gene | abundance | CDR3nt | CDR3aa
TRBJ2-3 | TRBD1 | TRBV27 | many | TGTGCCAGCAGTGTCACAGGGGGAAGCACAGATACGCAGTATTTT | CASSVTGGSTDTQYF
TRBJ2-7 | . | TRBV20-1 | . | TGCAGTGCTGGGGGACGGAGATCCATCATAAGCTCCTACGAGCAGTACTTC | CSAGGRRSIISSYEQYF
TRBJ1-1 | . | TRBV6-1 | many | TGTGCCAGCAGTTACGGAGAGGGACTGAACACTGAAGCTTTCTTT | CASSYGEGLNTEAFF
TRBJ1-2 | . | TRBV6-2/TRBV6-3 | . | TGTGCCAGCAGTTACTCGACGACACGGTATGGCTACACCTTC | CASSYSTTRYGYTF
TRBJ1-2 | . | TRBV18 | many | TGTGCCAGCTCACCATCAGCAGCACGGAGCGAAGGCTACACCTTC | CASSPSAARSEGYTF
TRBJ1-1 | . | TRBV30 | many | TGTGCCTGGAGTGTACCTTTTCGGACTGAAGCTTTCTTT | CAWSVPFRTEAFF
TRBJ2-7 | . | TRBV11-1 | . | TGTGCCAGCAGCCCCCGGACTGTCGTGGGGGCCTACGAGCAGTACTTC | CASSPRTVVGAYEQYF
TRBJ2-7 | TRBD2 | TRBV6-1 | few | TGTGCCAGCAGTGAAAGGGTATGGACTAGCGGTGAGCCCTACGAGCAGTACTTC | CASSERVWTSGEPYEQYF
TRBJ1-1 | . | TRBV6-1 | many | TGTGCCAGCAGCCACACAGGTGGGGCTAGGGCTTTCTTT | CASSHTGGARAFF
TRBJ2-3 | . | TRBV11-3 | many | TGTGCCAGCAGCTTAGTGACGGGAAGCACAGATACGCAGTATTTT | CASSLVTGSTDTQYF
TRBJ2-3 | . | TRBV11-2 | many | TGTGCCAGCAGCTCGAGGGGGGGGCCTACAGATACGCAGTATTTT | CASSSRGGPTDTQYF
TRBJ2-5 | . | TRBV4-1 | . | TGCGCCAGCAGCCAAGTAGGGCTAGAGACCCAGTACTTC | CASSQVGLETQYF
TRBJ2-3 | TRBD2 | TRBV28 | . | TGTGCCAGCAGTCAGAGACTAGCGGGAGTCACAGATACGCAGTATTTT | CASSQRLAGVTDTQYF
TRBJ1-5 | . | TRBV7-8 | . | TGTGCCAGCAGCCCCCCGACAGGTGTACAGGGAGGTCAGCCCCAGCATTTT | CASSPPTGVQGGQPQHF